This passage covers 15 T cell receptor beta chains from one sample sequenced in a study of T cell responses to AZD1222 COVID-19 vaccine. Sequencing was performed with immunoSEQ multiplex PCR; in TCRdb, only in-frame clones are kept and a portion is missing. Of 150,000 to 170,000 clones in the sample, roughly 90% were seen once. The sequencing here drew on peripheral blood, taken on day 0 of AZD1222 vaccination. The receptors derive from an adult in good health.

Only one count was recorded for this clone. V usage is TRBV9 and J usage is TRBJ2-3, with D maybe TRBD2 (5 bases). In germline, CDR1 is SGDLS, CDR2 YYNGEE. The V gene lost 0 bases and the J gene lost 2 bases, with 10 bases spanning the gap. The CDR3 is 15 residues long. CDR3 DNA: TGTGCCAGCAGCGTAGGGACTGGAAACACAGATACGCAGTATTTT. It encodes CASSVGTGNTDTQYF.

The chain is built from TRBV4-3 and TRBJ2-1; D is possibly TRBD1 or TRBD2 (5 bases each). This CDR3 region has 15 residues. Germline CDR1 is LGHNA and CDR2 is YSLEER. V lost 0 bases and J 6 bases, leaving 12 bases between the germline ends. The DNA for the CDR3 is TGCGCCAGCAGCCAAGAACCGGGACCGCCCAATGAGCAGTTCTTC. It translates to CASSQEPGPPNEQFF.

The genes are TRBV10-3 and TRBJ1-2; D is undetermined. The length of the CDR3 is 13 residues. The V end lost 8 bases, the J end lost 0 bases, and 10 bases lay between the germline ends. Germline loops: CDR1 ENHRY, CDR2 SYGVKD. The CDR3 DNA reads as TGTGCCATCTCGGTCGAAGCTAACTATGGCTACACCTTC. Amino acids: CAISVEANYGYTF.

The chain carries TRBV28 and TRBJ1-4, with 9 bases that match TRBD1. In germline, CDR1 is MDHEN, CDR2 SYDVKM. Germline trimming cut 5 bases from V and 1 base from J; bases unmatched to any gene: 2. The CDR3 runs to 15 residues. The CDR3 loop reads CASSRQGGTNEKLFF. CDR3 nucleotide sequence: TGTGCCAGCAGTAGACAGGGGGGAACTAATGAAAAACTGTTTTTT.

This clone was observed once. The J gene is TRBJ1-1, the V gene TRBV7-2; tentative D call: TRBD1 (5 bases). Germline-derived CDR1 and CDR2 are SGHTA and FQGNSA. The CDR3 runs to 12 residues. The V end lost 2 bases, the J end lost 6 bases, and 7 bases lay between the germline ends. This chain's CDR3 is CASSLTGPEAFF. The CDR3 nucleotides read TGTGCCAGCAGCTTAACAGGACCTGAAGCTTTCTTT. The full variable domain, its missing parts supplied by reference TRBV7-2 and TRBJ1-1, is GAGVSQSPSNKVTEKGKDVELRCDPISGHTALYWYRQSLGQGLEFLIYFQGNSAPDKSGLPSDRFSAERTGGSVSTLTIQRTQQEDSAVYLCASSLTGPEAFFGQGTRLTVV.

V is TRBV10-1 and J is TRBJ1-1; possibly TRBD1 for D (5 bases). With 4 bases removed from V and 5 bases from J, the gap between germline ends came to 14 bases. The germline gives CDR1 WNHNN, CDR2 SYGVQD (reference sequence). The CDR3 is 14 amino acids. In DNA form, the CDR3 reads TGCGCCAGCAGTGGAGTAAGGGGAGGAACTGAAGCTTTCTTT. This translates into CASSGVRGGTEAFF.

On this clone itself: An end of the junction differs from the germline gene, which may be a read error. CDR3 sequence (DNA): TGTGCCAGCATCTTAGGGTTAGGAACCGGGGAGCTGTTTTTT. Translated: CASILGLGTGELFF. The gene calls are TRBV7-2 and TRBJ2-2; D remains ambiguous. The CDR3 length is 14 residues. CDR1 SGHTA and CDR2 FQGNSA come from the germline V gene.

V usage is TRBV25-1 and J usage is TRBJ2-1, with TRBD2 matching 7 bases. J was trimmed by 6 bases and V by 1 base; bases with no gene match: 3. Germline V gene data show CDR1 as MGHDK and CDR2 as SYGVNS. This CDR3 comprises 14 residues. The CDR3 here is CASSEFGGINEQFF. The DNA of the CDR3 is TGTGCCAGCAGTGAATTCGGGGGGATCAATGAGCAGTTCTTC.

This sequence joins TRBV28 and TRBJ1-2, with D maybe TRBD1 (6 bases). Germline V CDR1 and CDR2: MDHEN, SYDVKM. The ends were cut back, 5 bases at V and 9 bases at J, with 22 bases in the middle. This CDR3 spans 15 amino acids. The CDR3 protein is CASSPSLITGSRYTF. The CDR3 region has the DNA TGTGCCAGCAGTCCCAGTTTGATTACAGGGTCCCGCTACACCTTC.

The chain recombines TRBV7-9 with TRBJ1-4; D remains unclear. Trimming took 5 bases from V and 7 from J, leaving 8 bases between them. This CDR3 has 12 residues. Germline assignment: CDR1 SEHNR and CDR2 FQNEAQ (reference sequence). As DNA, the CDR3 is TGTGCCAGCAGCCCACGGGTTGAAAAACTGTTTTTT. It yields the protein CASSPRVEKLFF.

This clone was observed a single time. The rearrangement joins TRBV28 to TRBJ1-6; no definite D call. Trimming pared 4 bases from V and 2 bases from J, leaving 3 bases between. The CDR3 covers 13 residues. Germline lookup yields CDR1 MDHEN and CDR2 SYDVKM. This CDR3 reads CASSSAYNSPLHF. CDR3 coding DNA: TGTGCCAGCAGTTCCGCCTATAATTCACCCCTCCACTTT.

The gene calls are TRBV23-1 and TRBJ2-1; D remains unclear. TRBV23-1 belongs to the ORF category, with a function that is uncertain. V was clipped by 0 bases and J by 0 bases, with 9 bases between them. This CDR3 has 16 residues. The CDR3 region is CASSQSGLSSYNEQFF. The DNA of the CDR3 is TGCGCCAGCAGTCAATCAGGCTTGAGCTCCTACAATGAGCAGTTCTTC.

The genes are TRBV13 and TRBJ1-2, with D maybe TRBD1 (5 bases). The ends were cut back, 8 bases at V and 2 bases at J, with 9 bases in the middle. Germline V gene sequence: CDR1 PRHDT, CDR2 FYEKMQ (reference sequence). This CDR3 is 12 amino acids long. The CDR3 DNA sequence: TGTGCCAGCGAGGAGGGGAACTATGGCTACACCTTC. Its protein product is CASEEGNYGYTF. Together with reference TRBV13 and TRBJ1-2, the CDR3 gives the full variable domain: AAGVIQSPRHLIKEKRETATLKCYPIPRHDTVYWYQQGPGQDPQFLISFYEKMQSDKGSIPDRFSAQQFSDYHSELNMSSLELGDSALYFCASEEGNYGYTFGSGTRLTVV.

This chain connects TRBV18 to TRBJ1-4; 10 nucleotides agree with TRBD1. V trimming: 1 base; J trimming: 0 bases; junction bases outside the gene matches: 8. There are 19 residues in the CDR3. The V gene's germline CDR1 is KGHSH and CDR2 LQKENI. CDR3 sequence reads: CASSPLGTGDAATNEKLFF. CDR3 DNA: TGTGCCAGCTCACCACTCGGGACAGGGGACGCCGCAACTAATGAAAAACTGTTTTTT. The full variable domain, rest sourced from reference TRBV18 and TRBJ1-4, is NAGVMQNPRHLVRRRGQEARLRCSPMKGHSHVYWYRQLPEEGLKFMVYLQKENIIDESGMPKERFSAEFPKEGPSILRIQQVVRGDSAAYFCASSPLGTGDAATNEKLFFGSGTQLSVL.

This clone was recorded only once. This chain uses TRBV9 with TRBJ2-3, with D hard to call. Germline-derived CDR1 and CDR2 are SGDLS and YYNGEE. This CDR3 spans 16 amino acids. V lost 0 bases to trimming and J lost 3 bases, with 14 bases between them. Here the CDR3 DNA reads TGTGCCAGCAGCGTAGGGGCGGCGTGGGTAACAGATACGCAGTATTTT. Its protein is CASSVGAAWVTDTQYF.